One sample yielded the 31 T cell receptor beta chains listed below, sequenced in a study of T cell changes during pregnancy in multiple sclerosis. The assay was immunoSEQ multiplex PCR, and TCRdb's table has in-frame clones only and misses some. Of fewer than 85,000 clones in the sample, roughly 96% are singletons; the top ten hold under 1.2%. Sequencing used peripheral blood, obtained in the second trimester of pregnancy. The receptors were gathered from a female donor with multiple sclerosis, enrolled in a pregnancy study.

This rearrangement joins TRBV5-5 to TRBJ1-3, with D possibly being TRBD1 (6 bases). V was pared by 0 bases and J by 4 bases, with 11 bases between. The germline CDR1 and CDR2 sequences are SGHKS and YYEKEE (reference sequence). The CDR3 covers 15 residues. CDR3 DNA: TGTGCCAGCAGCTTGGACAGGGCGGGCGGAAACACCATATATTTT. Translation gives CASSLDRAGGNTIYF.

J is TRBJ1-2 and V is TRBV29-1, with 7 positions matching TRBD1. This CDR3 contains 12 residues. The V gene end was trimmed by 6 bases and the J gene end by 4 bases; junction bases not matched to a gene: 5. Germline loops: CDR1 SQVTM, CDR2 ANQGSEA. The CDR3 DNA follows: TGCAGCGTGAGGGGGACAGCCTATGGCTACACCTTC. Protein sequence: CSVRGTAYGYTF.

The chain uses TRBV29-1 and TRBJ2-3, with TRBD1 matching over 7 bases. The V gene's germline CDR1 is SQVTM and CDR2 ANQGSEA. CDR3 length: 14 residues. J lost 5 bases, V lost 5 bases, and 10 bases had no gene match. CDR3 nucleotides: TGCAGCGTTATGACAGGGCTAGAAGGAGATACGCAGTATTTT. Its translation is CSVMTGLEGDTQYF.

The CDR3 coding sequence is TGCGCCAGCAGCTTGGGACTCGAGGCCTACGAGCAGTACTTC. It translates to CASSLGLEAYEQYF. This chain uses TRBV5-1 with TRBJ2-7; D is unclear. CDR1 and CDR2 (germline): SGHRS, YFSETQ. The V gene lost 0 bases and the J gene lost 2 bases, with 9 bases spanning the gap. This CDR3 comprises 14 residues. Full variable domain (missing parts from reference TRBV5-1 and TRBJ2-7): KAGVTQTPRYLIKTRGQQVTLSCSPISGHRSVSWYQQTPGQGLQFLFEYFSETQRNKGNFPGRFSGRQFSNSRSEMNVSTLELGDSALYLCASSLGLEAYEQYFGPGTRLTVT.

The chain links TRBV5-6 to TRBJ2-1; D might be TRBD2 (5 bases). Trimming pared 4 bases from V and 2 bases from J, leaving 13 bases between. Per the germline V gene, CDR1 is SGHDT and CDR2 is YYEEEE. The length of the CDR3 is 15 residues. The DNA for the CDR3 is TGTGCCAGCAGCCCGGACTCTTTCCCCTACAATGAGCAGTTCTTC. Translation: CASSPDSFPYNEQFF.

The chain has TRBV5-4 and TRBJ2-2; 8 bases align to TRBD2. Per the germline V gene, CDR1 is SGHNT and CDR2 is YYREEE (reference sequence). The CDR3 loop spans 16 amino acids. V lost 0 bases and J lost 6; bases outside the gene matches: 7. The CDR3 loop is CASSLVPGGGAGELFF. The CDR3 coding sequence is TGTGCCAGCAGCTTGGTCCCGGGAGGGGGGGCCGGGGAGCTGTTTTTT.

The chain employs TRBV7-2 and TRBJ1-1; D perhaps matches TRBD1 (6 bases). The length of the CDR3 is 13 residues. The ends were cut back, 5 bases at V and 7 bases at J, with 14 bases in the middle. Germline lookup yields CDR1 SGHTA and CDR2 FQGNSA. The CDR3 nucleotides read TGTGCCAGCAGCAAGACAGGAGCTGATGAAGCTTTCTTT. Translating gives CASSKTGADEAFF.

V gene TRBV30 combines with J gene TRBJ2-5, with D perhaps matching TRBD2 (6 bases). This CDR3 contains 15 residues. The V end was cut by 3 bases, the J end by 4 bases, with 18 bases between. Germline-derived CDR1 and CDR2 are GTSNPN and SVGIG (reference sequence). The CDR3 nucleotides are TGTGCCTGGAGGAGGGGAGGCGGAGAGGGAGAGACCCAGTACTTC. It is translated as CAWRRGGGEGETQYF.

The chain uses TRBV19 and TRBJ2-7; the match to TRBD2 covers 7 bases. The CDR3 is 12 amino acids. The germline gives CDR1 LNHDA, CDR2 SQIVND (reference sequence). V shed 4 bases, J shed 4 bases, and the junction held 1 base outside the gene matches. The CDR3 here is CASSSGSYEQYF. The CDR3 DNA reads TGTGCCAGTAGTAGCGGGAGTTACGAGCAGTACTTC.

The chain combines TRBV28 with TRBJ2-7, with D perhaps matching TRBD2 (5 bases). Trimming removed 8 bases from V and 2 bases from J, with 16 bases in between. Germline CDR1 and CDR2: MDHEN and SYDVKM. The CDR3 has 14 residues. CDR3 nucleotides: TGTGCCAGCCAGGACTCCCTACACCCCTACGAGCAGTACTTC. Its translation is CASQDSLHPYEQYF.

The V call is TRBV27, the J call TRBJ1-1, with 7 bases identical to TRBD1. The CDR3 runs 15 residues. V lost 2 bases to trimming and J lost 5 bases; unmatched junction nucleotides: 8. Per the germline V gene, CDR1 is MNHEY and CDR2 is SMNVEV (reference sequence). The CDR3 sequence is CASSLGVTGKTEAFF. CDR3 DNA sequence: TGTGCCAGCAGTTTAGGGGTGACAGGGAAGACTGAAGCTTTCTTT.

With respect to this clone: The junction and the germline gene differ at one end; a read error may be behind it. V gene TRBV5-1 combines with J gene TRBJ2-2; the D is unclear. The CDR3 has 14 amino acids. From germline, CDR1 is SGHRS and CDR2 YFSETQ. The CDR3 coding sequence is TGCGCCAGCAGCTTGGGTCCTAACAGCGGGGAGCTGTTTTTT. Translated, it gives CASSLGPNSGELFF. Complete variable domain (other parts from reference TRBV5-1 and TRBJ2-2): KAGVTQTPRYLIKTRGQQVTLSCSPISGHRSVSWYQQTPGQGLQFLFEYFSETQRNKGNFPGRFSGRQFSNSRSEMNVSTLELGDSALYLCASSLGPNSGELFFGEGSRLTVL.

The chain recombines TRBV5-1 with TRBJ2-5; a possible D gene is TRBD2 (5 bases). Germline V gives CDR1 SGHRS, CDR2 YFSETQ. The V end lost 4 bases, the J end lost 5 bases, and 18 bases lay between the germline ends. This CDR3 region has 15 residues. CDR3 sequence (DNA): TGCGCCAGCAGCGCCGGAATCTCCTCGGGGGAGACCCAGTACTTC. This encodes CASSAGISSGETQYF.

The J gene is TRBJ1-5, the V gene TRBV5-5, with 8 bases identical to TRBD1. The germline V gene encodes CDR1 SGHKS and CDR2 YYEKEE (reference sequence). V was pared by 2 bases and J by 7 bases, with 5 bases of the junction left unmatched. CDR3 length: 14 amino acids. DNA for the CDR3: TGTGCCAGCAGCTTTCAGGGGGCTGGGCAGCCCCAGCATTTT. Protein sequence: CASSFQGAGQPQHF.

The chain links TRBV5-6 to TRBJ2-5; the match to TRBD1 covers 8 bases. The CDR3 has 14 residues. Germline-derived CDR1 and CDR2 are SGHDT and YYEEEE. J lost 6 bases, V lost 3 bases, and 7 bases had no gene match. The CDR3 nucleotides are TGTGCCAGCAGCTCCTGGACAGGGATGAAGACCCAGTACTTC. It yields the protein CASSSWTGMKTQYF.

Only one count was recorded for this clone. The J gene is TRBJ2-7, the V gene TRBV10-1; TRBD2 aligns across 7 bases. V lost 6 bases to trimming and J lost 5 bases; unmatched junction nucleotides: 13. The CDR3 is 15 amino acids. Per the germline V gene, CDR1 is WNHNN and CDR2 is SYGVQD (reference sequence). The CDR3 nucleotides read TGCGCCAGCAGCCCCGGGGCTAGCGGTAGCGACGAGCAGTACTTC. This sequence encodes CASSPGASGSDEQYF.

The rearrangement links TRBV7-2 to TRBJ1-2; possibly TRBD1 for D (6 bases). This CDR3 spans 13 amino acids. Trimming stripped 3 bases from V and 8 bases from J, with 13 bases between. Germline V gene sequence: CDR1 SGHTA, CDR2 FQGNSA. The DNA of the CDR3 is TGTGCCAGCAGCTTCTCAGGGGCGCGGGGCTACACCTTC. Its protein is CASSFSGARGYTF.

V gene TRBV2 combines with J gene TRBJ1-3; unclear D gene. Trimming removed 1 base at V and 3 bases at J, with 10 bases between. Germline CDR1 is SNHLY and CDR2 is FYNNEI. CDR3 length: 15 amino acids. CDR3 sequence (DNA): TGTGCCAGCAGTGAAGAGATAAGCTATGGAAACACCATATATTTT. Its protein is CASSEEISYGNTIYF.

The chain has TRBV30 and TRBJ2-3; perhaps TRBD2 as D (5 bases). V lost 4 bases to trimming and J lost 4 bases, with 9 bases between them. This CDR3 has 12 residues. Germline lookup yields CDR1 GTSNPN and CDR2 SVGIG (reference sequence). This CDR3 reads CAWTDLPDTQYF. CDR3 in DNA: TGTGCCTGGACGGACTTACCAGATACGCAGTATTTT.

This chain joins TRBV9 and TRBJ2-7; D might be TRBD2 (5 bases). The CDR3 sequence is 16 residues long. Deletions cut 0 bases from V and 5 bases from J, with 18 bases between. Germline V lookup: CDR1 SGDLS, CDR2 YYNGEE. CDR3: CASSVARGIGIDEQYF. CDR3 DNA: TGTGCCAGCAGCGTAGCTCGAGGGATAGGCATCGACGAGCAGTACTTC.

The chain joins TRBV28 to TRBJ2-7, with TRBD1 matching over 10 bases. Per the germline V gene, CDR1 is MDHEN and CDR2 is SYDVKM. J lost 4 bases, V lost 2 bases, and 5 bases had no gene match. The CDR3 runs 15 residues. CDR3 sequence (DNA): TGTGCCAGCAGTTTAAGGACAGGGGGTATGTACGAGCAGTACTTC. Translated, it gives CASSLRTGGMYEQYF.

The V call is TRBV18, the J call TRBJ1-4; D call uncertain. Per the germline V gene, CDR1 is KGHSH and CDR2 is LQKENI. The CDR3 extends over 15 amino acids. Trimming took 6 bases from V and 6 from J, leaving 17 bases between them. CDR3 coding DNA: TGTGCCAGCTCCCGGCGGGGTAGTCCCGATGAAAAACTGTTTTTT. Protein sequence: CASSRRGSPDEKLFF.

The chain couples TRBV30 to TRBJ2-3, with D perhaps TRBD1 (5 bases). CDR3 size: 14 residues. With 0 bases removed from V and 1 base from J, the gap between germline ends came to 8 bases. Germline loops: CDR1 GTSNPN, CDR2 SVGIG (reference sequence). The CDR3 here is CAWSVQVGTDTQYF. CDR3 coding DNA: TGTGCCTGGAGTGTACAGGTGGGCACAGATACGCAGTATTTT.

The chain employs TRBV9 and TRBJ2-3; the D is unclear. V lost 0 bases and J lost 6, with 11 bases in between. The length of the CDR3 is 14 residues. Germline V gene sequence: CDR1 SGDLS, CDR2 YYNGEE. The CDR3 loop reads CASSVGANLDTQYF. In DNA, the CDR3 is TGTGCCAGCAGCGTAGGTGCGAACTTGGATACGCAGTATTTT.

The rearrangement links TRBV18 to TRBJ2-7, with 13 positions matching TRBD2. Germline assignment: CDR1 KGHSH and CDR2 LQKENI. The CDR3 covers 16 residues. Unmatched junction bases numbered 8, after V lost 3 bases and J lost 6 bases. The CDR3 DNA follows: TGTGCCAGCTCACCCCCCGGACTAGCGGGAGTCTCCGAGCAGTACTTC. It translates to CASSPPGLAGVSEQYF.

This clone was seen just once. V gene TRBV5-1 combines with J gene TRBJ2-3; tentatively, D is TRBD2 (6 bases). This CDR3 has 15 amino acids. Germline lookup yields CDR1 SGHRS and CDR2 YFSETQ. Trimming took 0 bases from V and 3 from J, leaving 11 bases between them. The CDR3 loop is CASSLGGDPTDTQYF. The CDR3 coding sequence is TGCGCCAGCAGCTTGGGGGGGGACCCAACAGATACGCAGTATTTT.

The table lists this clone with a count of one. This sequence joins TRBV5-5 and TRBJ1-2; a weak D match, TRBD1 (6 bases). There are 19 residues in the CDR3. The germline gives CDR1 SGHKS, CDR2 YYEKEE (reference sequence). Trimming shortened V by 2 bases and J by 4 bases, and 27 bases separated the two germline ends. In DNA, the CDR3 is TGTGCCAGCAGCTTTAGGTTGGGGGGGCAGTTTGGAGTCGGCTATGGCTACACCTTC. It encodes CASSFRLGGQFGVGYGYTF.

This chain uses TRBV11-2 with TRBJ2-1, with 7 bases aligning to TRBD2. V shed 0 bases, J shed 4 bases, and the junction held 6 bases outside the gene matches. This CDR3 spans 16 amino acids. CDR1 SGHAT and CDR2 FQNNGV come from the germline V gene. CDR3 coding DNA: TGTGCCAGCAGCTTAGACGGGGCTAGCGGATACAATGAGCAGTTCTTC. This translates into CASSLDGASGYNEQFF.

The V call is TRBV18, the J call TRBJ2-4, with 9 bases aligning to TRBD1. The CDR3 is made up of 14 amino acids. CDR1 is KGHSH and CDR2 is LQKENI in the germline V gene. With V trimmed by 3 bases and J by 9 bases, 6 bases remained unmatched. The CDR3 bases are TGTGCCAGCTCACCGGGACAGGGCTTGGGCATTCAGTACTTC. It codes for CASSPGQGLGIQYF.

This rearrangement joins TRBV29-1 to TRBJ2-2; TRBD2 is a possible D gene (6 bases). Trimming removed 8 bases from V and 1 base from J, with 11 bases in between. CDR1 is SQVTM, CDR2 ANQGSEA, per germline. This CDR3 spans 13 amino acids. CDR3 sequence (DNA): TGCAGCTCAAGACTAGTGAACACCGGGGAGCTGTTTTTT. This encodes CSSRLVNTGELFF.

The chain has TRBV27 and TRBJ2-3, with TRBD2 matching over 8 bases. The CDR3 totals 13 residues. From germline, CDR1 is MNHEY and CDR2 SMNVEV (reference sequence). V was pared by 6 bases and J by 3 bases, with 2 bases of the junction left unmatched. In DNA, the CDR3 is TGTGCCAGCAGCTTAGCGGGAACAGATACGCAGTATTTT. Encoded protein: CASSLAGTDTQYF.